This T cell receptor beta chain was sequenced during a study of blood T cells in healthy people across ages. Germline-derived CDR1 and CDR2 are SGHVS and FNYEAQ. The J segment lost 0 bases and the V segment lost 1 base, leaving 15 bases of the junction unmatched. The CDR3 spans 21 residues. Then a second PCR, running roughly 7 to 11 cycles, was carried out with a sample-barcoded 5' primer and a J-beta primer mix. TCRdb reanalysed the 5' RACE reads using MiXCR and keeps one entry per CDR3 protein. The table lists just under 750,000 distinct CDR3 sequences, over 20% of them singletons, with roughly 22% in the top ten.

The chain recombines TRBV7-6 with TRBJ2-3; TRBD2 agrees at 11 bases. This clonotype originated in a man in his 70s in good health. Sequencing input: blood. The CDR3 sequence: CASSLVGTSGSLRESTDTQYF. In nucleotides, the CDR3 is TGTGCCAGCAGCTTAGTGGGGACTAGCGGAAGTTTGCGTGAAAGCACAGATACGCAGTATTTT.